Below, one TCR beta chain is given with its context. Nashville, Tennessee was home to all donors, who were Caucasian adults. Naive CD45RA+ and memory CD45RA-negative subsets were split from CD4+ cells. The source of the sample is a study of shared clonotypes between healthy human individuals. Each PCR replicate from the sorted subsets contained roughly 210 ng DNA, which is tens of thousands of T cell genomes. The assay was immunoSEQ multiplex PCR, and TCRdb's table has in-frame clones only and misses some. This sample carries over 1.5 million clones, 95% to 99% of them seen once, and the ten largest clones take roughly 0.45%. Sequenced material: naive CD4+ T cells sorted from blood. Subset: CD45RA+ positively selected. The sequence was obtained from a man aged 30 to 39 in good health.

Written as DNA, the CDR3 is TGCGCCAGCAGCTTGGGGTCATCAGGCTTCGGGGCTTTCTTT. It encodes CASSLGSSGFGAFF. J is TRBJ1-1 and V is TRBV5-1; no definite D call. There are 14 residues in the CDR3. CDR1 and CDR2 (germline): SGHRS, YFSETQ. The ends were cut back, 0 bases at V and 11 bases at J, with 17 bases in the middle.